These 25 T cell receptor beta chains were sequenced from one sample in a study of T cell changes during pregnancy in multiple sclerosis. Measured with immunoSEQ multiplex PCR; TCRdb has only the in-frame clones, and not every one. This sample carries under 40,000 clones, roughly 90% of them seen once, and the ten largest clones take more than 0.55%. Sequenced material: CD4+ T cells from peripheral blood mononuclear cells, taken before pregnancy. These receptors originate from a female donor with multiple sclerosis, enrolled in a pregnancy study.

The V gene is TRBV28, the J gene TRBJ1-2, with a possible D match to TRBD1 (5 bases). The CDR3 contains 12 residues. CDR1 and CDR2 (germline): MDHEN, SYDVKM. V lost 5 bases, J lost 5 bases, and 9 bases lay in between. CDR3 in DNA: TGTGCCAGCAGTACGACAGAGTATGGCTACACCTTC. It translates to CASSTTEYGYTF.

The J gene is TRBJ1-2, the V gene TRBV19; 7 bases are a match to TRBD1. The CDR3 runs to 15 residues. J gave up 3 bases and V 2 bases, and 6 bases lay outside the gene matches. CDR1 and CDR2 (germline): LNHDA, SQIVND (reference sequence). The CDR3 sequence is CASSISGGTDYGYTF. Here the CDR3 DNA reads TGTGCCAGTAGTATATCGGGCGGGACAGACTATGGCTACACCTTC.

The chain carries TRBV2 and TRBJ2-7, with 11 nucleotides matching TRBD1. This CDR3 comprises 14 residues. Germline V gene lookup returns CDR1 SNHLY and CDR2 FYNNEI. V trimming: 6 bases; J trimming: 5 bases; junction bases outside the gene matches: 6. CDR3 DNA sequence: TGTGCCAGCAGGACACGGACAGGGGGCAACGAGCAGTACTTC. It is translated as CASRTRTGGNEQYF. Full variable domain (missing parts from reference TRBV2 and TRBJ2-7): EPEVTQTPSHQVTQMGQEVILRCVPISNHLYFYWYRQILGQKVEFLVSFYNNEISEKSEIFDDQFSVERPDGSNFTLKIRSTKLEDSAMYFCASRTRTGGNEQYFGPGTRLTVT.

This rearrangement joins TRBV2 to TRBJ1-1; tentative D call: TRBD1 (6 bases). The CDR3 has 16 amino acids. Germline loops: CDR1 SNHLY, CDR2 FYNNEI. The ends were cut back, 8 bases at V and 4 bases at J, with 23 bases in the middle. In DNA, the CDR3 is TGTGCCAGCCTCCGACAGGACAGTGGGAGGGGCACTGAAGCTTTCTTT. Its protein is CASLRQDSGRGTEAFF.

The chain links TRBV11-2 to TRBJ1-5; 8 bases line up with TRBD1. V lost 5 bases to trimming and J lost 2 bases; unmatched junction nucleotides: 11. CDR1 is SGHAT, CDR2 FQNNGV, per germline. This CDR3 is built from 17 residues. CDR3 sequence (DNA): TGTGCCAGCAGCACGCGGACAGGGAGTGATCGCAATCAGCCCCAGCATTTT. It yields the protein CASSTRTGSDRNQPQHF.

The rearrangement uses TRBV7-2 and TRBJ1-1; D might be TRBD1 (6 bases). Germline-derived CDR1 and CDR2 are SGHTA and FQGNSA. The V end was cut by 5 bases, the J end by 0 bases, with 13 bases between. The CDR3 runs to 15 residues. The CDR3 loop is CASSRTQGLNTEAFF. In DNA form, the CDR3 reads TGTGCCAGCAGCCGGACGCAGGGGTTGAACACTGAAGCTTTCTTT.

The rearrangement uses TRBV6-6 and TRBJ2-7, with TRBD1 as a possible D gene (6 bases). Trimming took 0 bases from V and 2 from J, leaving 8 bases between them. The V gene's germline CDR1 is MNHNY and CDR2 SVGAGI (reference sequence). The CDR3 has 14 residues. This CDR3 is CASSYSQGTYEQYF. The CDR3 coding sequence is TGTGCCAGCAGTTACTCGCAGGGGACCTACGAGCAGTACTTC.

This clone has just one count. The V gene is TRBV29-1, the J gene TRBJ2-1; the match to TRBD2 covers 12 bases. From germline, CDR1 is SQVTM and CDR2 ANQGSEA. This CDR3 has 12 residues. Trimming cost V 5 bases and J 10 bases; bases outside gene matches: 3. The CDR3 DNA reads as TGCAGCGTTAGACTAGCGGGGGCCGAGCAGTTCTTC. Amino acids: CSVRLAGAEQFF.

The chain employs TRBV15 and TRBJ1-1; D is undetermined. V shed 1 base and J shed 2 bases, with 5 bases lying between them. The germline CDR1 and CDR2 sequences are LNHNV and YYDKDF (reference sequence). The CDR3 loop spans 13 amino acids. The CDR3 DNA reads as TGTGCCACCAGCAGAGGAACTAACACTGAAGCTTTCTTT. It codes for CATSRGTNTEAFF.

The genes are TRBV4-3 and TRBJ2-1, with TRBD2 as a possible D gene (6 bases). Germline lookup yields CDR1 LGHNA and CDR2 YSLEER. V lost 4 bases and J 8 bases, leaving 12 bases between the germline ends. The CDR3 has 13 amino acids. Here the CDR3 DNA reads TGCGCCAGCAGCCTGCAATCGGGGGATGAGCAGTTCTTC. It translates to CASSLQSGDEQFF.

The genes are TRBV6-1 and TRBJ2-7, with 8 bases identical to TRBD1. CDR3 length: 17 residues. Germline V lookup: CDR1 MNHNS, CDR2 SASEGT. The trim removed 0 bases at V and 2 bases at J, leaving 9 bases unmatched. The CDR3 DNA is TGTGCCAGCAGTGAAGCCTACTGGCAGGGGGCCACCTACGAGCAGTACTTC. Translating gives CASSEAYWQGATYEQYF.

The J gene is TRBJ1-2, the V gene TRBV7-9; 9 bases are a match to TRBD1. Germline CDR1 is SEHNR and CDR2 is FQNEAQ (reference sequence). V shed 8 bases and J 7 bases; nucleotides not matched to a gene: 14. The CDR3 has 15 residues. CDR3 region: CASGTFGQGKGGYTF. The CDR3 DNA sequence: TGTGCCAGCGGAACCTTTGGACAGGGGAAGGGTGGCTACACCTTC.

V and J are TRBV5-4 and TRBJ2-1; 9 nucleotides align to TRBD2. This CDR3 has 16 amino acids. From germline, CDR1 is SGHNT and CDR2 YYREEE (reference sequence). V gave up 3 bases and J gave up 2 bases; unmatched junction bases: 6. CDR3 region: CASSSAAGGPYNEQFF. The CDR3 nucleotides read TGTGCCAGCAGCTCGGCAGCGGGGGGCCCCTACAATGAGCAGTTCTTC.

V gene TRBV7-2 combines with J gene TRBJ2-3; D may be TRBD2 (5 bases). The germline V gene has CDR1 SGHTA and CDR2 FQGNSA. This CDR3 has 14 amino acids. Trimming left V 3 bases short and J 5 bases short, with 12 bases between. The CDR3 nucleotides read TGTGCCAGCAGCTTTGTGGACGCGGGAGATACGCAGTATTTT. This codes for CASSFVDAGDTQYF.

The chain joins TRBV7-3 to TRBJ2-3; D not resolved. CDR1 is SGHTA, CDR2 FQGTGA, per germline. The CDR3 totals 16 residues. Trimming took off 1 base at V and 3 bases at J, with 14 bases between the two ends. The CDR3 sequence is CASSLSGHPMTDTQYF. CDR3 nucleotides: TGTGCCAGCAGCTTAAGTGGCCATCCCATGACAGATACGCAGTATTTT.

The chain couples TRBV9 to TRBJ2-5; no clear D. This CDR3 comprises 13 residues. V was pared by 2 bases and J by 2 bases, with 7 bases between. Germline CDR1 SGDLS, CDR2 YYNGEE. CDR3 amino acids: CASSVSLQETQYF. CDR3 nucleotides: TGTGCCAGCAGCGTGAGTCTACAAGAGACCCAGTACTTC.

V gene TRBV18 combines with J gene TRBJ2-7; 7 bases are a match to TRBD1. This CDR3 is built from 16 residues. The germline gives CDR1 KGHSH, CDR2 LQKENI. Trimming took 0 bases from V and 6 from J; bases not matched to a gene: 11. CDR3: CASSPPNRDSGVEQYF. The CDR3 DNA follows: TGTGCCAGCTCACCACCGAACCGGGACAGTGGGGTCGAGCAGTACTTC.

The V gene is TRBV7-9, the J gene TRBJ2-5; D perhaps matches TRBD2 (6 bases). Germline CDR1 SEHNR, CDR2 FQNEAQ (reference sequence). V gave up 3 bases and J gave up 5 bases, with 10 bases separating them. This CDR3 is 13 amino acids long. The CDR3 sequence: CASSFPAGETQYF. The DNA for the CDR3 is TGTGCCAGCAGCTTCCCCGCGGGGGAGACCCAGTACTTC.

The CDR3 nucleotides read TGTGCCAGCAGCGCATACACAGGGGCGAATGAAAAACTGTTTTTT. Translated: CASSAYTGANEKLFF. The chain is built from TRBV7-9 and TRBJ1-4, with 7 bases fitting TRBD1. This CDR3 has 15 residues. V dropped 5 bases and J dropped 5; count of bases not matched to a gene: 8. CDR1 and CDR2 from the germline V gene are SEHNR and FQNEAQ (reference sequence).

The chain joins TRBV4-3 to TRBJ2-3; 7 bases match TRBD2. The germline gives CDR1 LGHNA, CDR2 YSLEER. V lost 5 bases to trimming and J lost 6 bases; unmatched junction nucleotides: 8. This CDR3 is 14 amino acids long. CDR3 DNA sequence: TGCGCCAGCAGCAACCCGGGGGGTGGCGATACGCAGTATTTT. It translates to CASSNPGGGDTQYF.

This chain uses TRBV10-3 with TRBJ2-1, with 8 bases fitting TRBD1. This CDR3 is built from 17 residues. The V gene's germline CDR1 is ENHRY and CDR2 SYGVKD. Trimming cost V 5 bases and J 4 bases; bases outside gene matches: 13. The CDR3 is CAISQLPSGGSYNEQFF. CDR3 nucleotide sequence: TGTGCCATCAGTCAGCTACCCTCAGGGGGCTCGTACAATGAGCAGTTCTTC.

The V gene is TRBV6-5, the J gene TRBJ1-2; D not resolved. The CDR3 is 13 amino acids. The V gene's germline CDR1 is MNHEY and CDR2 SVGAGI. The V end lost 4 bases, the J end lost 8 bases, and 14 bases lay between the germline ends. CDR3 in DNA: TGTGCCAGCAGTTCCCGGTCTCGGTGGGGCTACACCTTC. Translation gives CASSSRSRWGYTF.

This clone was seen a few times. This chain joins TRBV9 and TRBJ1-2, with D possibly matching TRBD1 (6 bases). Trimming shortened V by 4 bases and J by 2 bases, and 9 bases separated the two germline ends. The CDR3 has 13 amino acids. CDR1 is SGDLS and CDR2 is YYNGEE in the germline V gene. CDR3 in DNA: TGTGCCAGCAGCTCGGGACAAAACTATGGCTACACCTTC. The encoded protein is CASSSGQNYGYTF.

CDR3 DNA sequence: TGCGCCAGCAGCTTGGGACTAGCGCAAGTTAGCACAGATACGCAGTATTTT. Residues: CASSLGLAQVSTDTQYF. J is TRBJ2-3 and V is TRBV5-1; 8 bases are a match to TRBD2. The CDR3 is 17 residues long. Germline CDR1 is SGHRS and CDR2 is YFSETQ. The V gene end was trimmed by 0 bases and the J gene end by 0 bases; junction bases not matched to a gene: 6.

This chain connects TRBV5-1 to TRBJ1-6; 8 nucleotides align to TRBD1. CDR1 is SGHRS and CDR2 is YFSETQ in the germline V gene. The CDR3 loop spans 15 amino acids. Trimming cost V 4 bases and J 5 bases; bases outside gene matches: 5. In nucleotides, the CDR3 is TGCGCCAGCAGCCTACAGGGGGGGAATAATTCACCCCTCCACTTT. It specifies CASSLQGGNNSPLHF.